The TCR beta chain described here comes from a study of T cells in Graves' hyperthyroidism and ophthalmopathy (dated by TCRdb to the late 2010s). The study in broad terms: Peripheral blood samples were taken at initial diagnosis, before any treatment was given. TCR V-J signatures able to tell the groups apart were searched for in a discovery cohort of about a hundred patients, of whom approximately 40 had Graves' ophthalmopathy and around 56 had stable Graves' hyperthyroidism. Prospective prediction of ophthalmopathy was tested in an independent validation cohort consisting of 18 hyperthyroidism patients and some 17 patients who later progressed to ophthalmopathy. For training and testing, the 100 or so patients in the discovery cohort were randomly divided in a 7:3 ratio. Thyroid tissue and blood T-cell repertoires from several Graves' hyperthyroidism patients were also compared in the study. Following sampling, methimazole starting at 30 mg daily was given to hyperthyroidism patients, and high-dose intravenous methylprednisolone was given to ophthalmopathy patients. The paper reports TCR Vbeta CDR3 sequencing of 130 to 150 peripheral blood samples: 40 to 45 ophthalmopathy, fewer than 80 hyperthyroidism and around 17 progressor patients. Study-level results and caveats: During validation, the model predicted progression to ophthalmopathy a median of approximately 6 months ahead of onset, with approximately 71% sensitivity and 72.22% specificity. Sample size was not statistically predetermined, and investigators were not blinded to group allocation. A model built on a 13 V-J signature distinguished ophthalmopathy from stable hyperthyroidism, reaching about 89% sensitivity and around 81% specificity in cross-validation and 80%/75% in testing. Most expanded thyroid clonotypes (frequency above 0.001) were also detected in blood, a finding suggesting that blood repertoires may reflect thyroid immune responses.

Measured from the cysteine to the phenylalanine, the CDR3 is 13 residues long. Only the CDR3 region is kept as DNA, spanning 39 bases read in frame from base 1. A distance of 7 bases separates the germline ends of V and J, which lose 3 bases and 2 bases respectively. As encoded in the germline V gene, CDR1 is MDHEN while CDR2 is SYDVKM. This clonotype has just a few counts. Its antigen is currently not known. No base qualities exist here, and no much larger clone lies one base off it. Stable Graves' hyperthyroidism was defined as no progression to ophthalmopathy during 18 months of follow-up. The hyperthyroidism patients were between 18 and 65 years old and newly diagnosed, with a disease duration of less than 2 months. Patients with uncontrolled infections, other autoimmune diseases, pregnancy or lactation were excluded. Clinical symptoms, serum thyroxine and TRAb, thyroid ultrasound, and orbital computed tomography formed the basis for the diagnoses. PBMCs were separated from roughly 10 ml of fresh peripheral blood using Ficoll-Paque density gradient centrifugation. Trizol reagent was used to extract total RNA, and RNA quality was then checked on an Agilent 2100 Bioanalyzer.

The TCR beta CDR3 regions were amplified from RNA transcripts. The first round of RT-PCR for the TCR CDR3 was performed with the HTBI primer set and the Qiagen OneStep RT-PCR kit. Libraries were constructed in a second round of multiplex PCR, after which size selection and purification were carried out. Paired-end sequencing of the libraries was performed with 100 bp reads on an Illumina HiSeq2000. From the authors' description of their analysis: SOAPnuke was used to process the raw data, with reads discarded if the reads contained adapters or uncalled bases, had a mean Phred below 15, or lacked an exact constant-primer or identifier match. COPE v1.2.5 was used to merge the high-quality paired reads, and each unique nucleotide sequence was defined as a clonotype. MiTCR v1.1 was used to align clonotypes to the IMGT TRBV, TRBD and TRBJ reference segments. The analysis included only V-J combinations with a frequency above 0.0001, which together covered approximately 99% of the repertoires. The TCS score was defined as the ratio of F50 (clonal expansion) to E x V (chaos), calculated using BLOSUM62-based TCRdist between CDR3 peptides within each V-J. Welch's t-statistics and random forest reduced some 510 V-J features to 10 to 15, which were used in a naive Bayes classifier (R e1071). TCRdb redid the processing of the public reads, applying fastp at Q25 and MiXCR, and retained in-frame beta chains. Identical CDR3 proteins give one entry, which carries the most common genes and DNA. These V and J calls rely on TCRdb rather than the paper's analysis. The sample includes around 690,000 distinct CDR3 sequences, with approximately 15% observed a single time. The top ten constitute less than 20% of the sample.

The chain employs TRBV28 and TRBJ1-2; confidence is insufficient to name the D gene. This TCR came from a man aged 45-65 years with Graves' hyperthyroidism. The source material was blood. The CDR3 protein is CASSLDENYGYTF. In nucleotides, the sequence is TGTGCCAGCAGTTTGGACGAGAACTATGGCTACACCTTC.